The 22 T cell receptor beta chains listed next were all sequenced from one sample in a study of blood T cell repertoires in COVID-19. Assay used: immunoSEQ multiplex PCR; TCRdb lists only in-frame clones, some missing. Among under 130,000 clones, approximately 90% were seen once, and the ten largest hold roughly 30%. Sequencing used peripheral blood. The receptors originated from a woman of 80 years or more with acute or convalescent COVID-19.

The chain links TRBV5-6 to TRBJ1-5, with D uncertain. Between the trimmed V and J ends, which lost 2 bases and 7 bases, there was a span of 13 bases. The CDR3 has 14 amino acids. Germline V gene sequence: CDR1 SGHDT, CDR2 YYEEEE. The CDR3 loop reads CASSFRGTGQPQHF. CDR3 DNA sequence: TGTGCCAGCAGCTTTCGAGGAACCGGGCAGCCCCAGCATTTT.

The V call is TRBV12-3 or TRBV12-4, the J call TRBJ2-7, with 7 bases identical to TRBD2. V shed 5 bases and J 4 bases; nucleotides not matched to a gene: 5. This CDR3 spans 13 amino acids. CDR3 nucleotides: TGTGCCAGCAGTGGAGCGGGGTATTACGAGCAGTACTTC. Encoded protein: CASSGAGYYEQYF.

The rearrangement joins TRBV7-3 to TRBJ2-5; D gene uncertain. Trimming removed 5 bases at V and 5 bases at J, with 12 bases between. Per the germline V gene, CDR1 is SGHTA and CDR2 is FQGTGA. There are 13 residues in the CDR3. The CDR3 reads CASSVGPGETQYF. CDR3 nucleotide sequence: TGTGCCAGCAGCGTCGGTCCCGGGGAGACCCAGTACTTC.

The V call is TRBV4-1, the J call TRBJ2-2; D unclear. This CDR3 is 13 amino acids long. Germline assignment: CDR1 MGHRA and CDR2 YSYEKL. The ends were cut back, 2 bases at V and 7 bases at J, with 8 bases in the middle. The CDR3 nucleotides are TGCGCCAGCAGCCAAATCAGTTTCGGGGAGCTGTTTTTT. This encodes CASSQISFGELFF.

The chain employs TRBV29-1 and TRBJ2-3; D gene uncertain. V dropped 0 bases and J dropped 2 bases, with 3 bases sitting between them. The germline gives CDR1 SQVTM, CDR2 ANQGSEA. The CDR3 length is 12 residues. CDR3 in amino acids: CSVEEATDTQYF. The CDR3, as DNA: TGCAGCGTTGAAGAGGCCACAGATACGCAGTATTTT.

V gene TRBV5-1 combines with J gene TRBJ2-2; 9 nucleotides agree with TRBD2. This CDR3 is 17 amino acids long. V was clipped by 4 bases and J by 6 bases; unmatched bases: 13. Germline V gene sequence: CDR1 SGHRS, CDR2 YFSETQ. CDR3 nucleotide sequence: TGCGCCAGCAGCCGCGGTGAAGCGGGGGGTTTAGCCGGGGAGCTGTTTTTT. Amino acid sequence: CASSRGEAGGLAGELFF. The whole variable domain, filled in from reference TRBV5-1 and TRBJ2-2, reads KAGVTQTPRYLIKTRGQQVTLSCSPISGHRSVSWYQQTPGQGLQFLFEYFSETQRNKGNFPGRFSGRQFSNSRSEMNVSTLELGDSALYLCASSRGEAGGLAGELFFGEGSRLTVL.

The V call is TRBV7-9, the J call TRBJ2-7, with TRBD2 as a possible D gene (7 bases). Trimming pared 2 bases from V and 4 bases from J, leaving 18 bases between. Per germline, CDR1 SEHNR and CDR2 FQNEAQ (reference sequence). The CDR3 has 16 residues. In nucleotides, the CDR3 is TGTGCCAGCAGCTTAAGTGCGGGGGCGCAGGATTACGAGCAGTACTTC. Translation: CASSLSAGAQDYEQYF.

The V call is TRBV27, the J call TRBJ1-5, with D tentatively TRBD1 (6 bases). With 5 bases removed from V and 4 bases from J, the gap between germline ends came to 12 bases. The germline gives CDR1 MNHEY, CDR2 SMNVEV (reference sequence). The CDR3 consists of 14 residues. CDR3 bases: TGTGCCAGCAGTCCAAAACAGGGAAATCAGCCCCAGCATTTT. Translated: CASSPKQGNQPQHF.

The chain is built from TRBV4-1 and TRBJ2-5; 10 bases line up with TRBD2. Looked up from germline, CDR1 is MGHRA and CDR2 is YSYEKL. V shed 4 bases, J shed 7 bases, and the junction held 12 bases outside the gene matches. CDR3 length: 16 amino acids. This CDR3 is CASSPQAGGVGLTQYF. The CDR3 bases are TGCGCCAGCAGCCCCCAAGCGGGGGGGGTAGGTTTGACCCAGTACTTC.

This chain connects TRBV19 to TRBJ1-2; weak D call: TRBD1 (5 bases). Looked up from germline, CDR1 is LNHDA and CDR2 is SQIVND (reference sequence). Trimming cost V 5 bases and J 1 base, with 8 bases left between them. CDR3 length: 13 amino acids. In DNA, the CDR3 is TGTGCCAGTAGTGAACAGGTTAACTATGGCTACACCTTC. Protein sequence: CASSEQVNYGYTF.

The chain combines TRBV27 with TRBJ1-1; the D gene is possibly TRBD1 (6 bases). The CDR3 has 17 residues. Trimming took 5 bases from V and 6 from J, leaving 25 bases between them. Germline values: CDR1 MNHEY, CDR2 SMNVEV (reference sequence). CDR3: CASSETGPIGIHSEAFF. CDR3 bases: TGTGCCAGCAGTGAGACAGGTCCCATAGGAATTCACTCTGAAGCTTTCTTT.

This chain joins TRBV9 and TRBJ1-6; D remains unclear. V lost 0 bases, J lost 7 bases, and 11 bases lay in between. The CDR3 length is 15 residues. Germline CDR1 and CDR2: SGDLS and YYNGEE. CDR3 residues: CASSVEAGGNSPLHF. CDR3 nucleotides: TGTGCCAGCAGCGTAGAGGCAGGCGGGAATTCACCCCTCCACTTT.

This sequence joins TRBV3-1 (or the pseudogene TRBV3-2) and TRBJ1-2; TRBD1 aligns across 7 bases. The CDR3 sequence is 14 residues long. J gave up 3 bases and V 2 bases, and 3 bases lay outside the gene matches. CDR1 is LGHDT, CDR2 YNNKEL, per germline (reference sequence). The CDR3 sequence: CASSQRQGHYGYTF. Written as DNA, the CDR3 is TGTGCCAGCAGCCAAAGACAGGGCCACTATGGCTACACCTTC.

The CDR3 DNA reads TGCGCCAGCAGCTTGGAACGGGGGAATTCACCCCTCCACTTT. This encodes CASSLERGNSPLHF. This chain links TRBV5-1 with TRBJ1-6; TRBD1 might be the D (5 bases). The CDR3 consists of 14 residues. Between the trimmed V and J ends, which lost 0 bases and 7 bases, there was a span of 8 bases. From germline, CDR1 is SGHRS and CDR2 YFSETQ.

The V call is TRBV29-1, the J call TRBJ2-1, with 9 nucleotides matching TRBD2. In germline, CDR1 is SQVTM, CDR2 ANQGSEA. The CDR3 spans 19 residues. The V and J ends lost 4 bases and 3 bases, in that order; junction bases with no gene match: 19. The DNA for the CDR3 is TGCAGCGTTGGGGAATCCGGGACTAGCTTCCGCCCGAACTACAATGAGCAGTTCTTC. Amino acids: CSVGESGTSFRPNYNEQFF.

The V and J genes are TRBV9 and TRBJ1-1; the D gene is possibly TRBD1 (5 bases). V lost 0 bases and J lost 5, with 14 bases in between. There are 15 residues in the CDR3. From germline, CDR1 is SGDLS and CDR2 YYNGEE. As DNA, the CDR3 is TGTGCCAGCAGCGTAGCTTCGGCAGGGCAAACTGAAGCTTTCTTT. Translating it yields CASSVASAGQTEAFF.

The chain couples TRBV19 to TRBJ1-6, with D perhaps matching TRBD1 (5 bases). The CDR3 length is 17 residues. CDR1 LNHDA and CDR2 SQIVND come from the germline V gene (reference sequence). With 3 bases removed from V and 4 bases from J, the gap between germline ends came to 16 bases. The CDR3: CASSIYQGNEYNSPLHF. The CDR3 DNA follows: TGTGCCAGTAGTATTTACCAGGGAAATGAATATAATTCACCCCTCCACTTT. The entire variable domain, with the rest obtained from reference TRBV19 and TRBJ1-6, is as follows: DGGITQSPKYLFRKEGQNVTLSCEQNLNHDAMYWYRQDPGQGLRLIYYSQIVNDFQKGDIAEGYSVSREKKESFPLTVTSAQKNPTAFYLCASSIYQGNEYNSPLHFGNGTRLTVT.

The CDR3 DNA reads TGTGCCAGCAGTAGCCCGGGCTATGGCTACACCTTC. It specifies CASSSPGYGYTF. The rearrangement uses TRBV27 and TRBJ1-2; D ambiguous. The CDR3 totals 12 residues. Between the trimmed V and J ends, which lost 5 bases and 4 bases, there was a span of 8 bases. Germline CDR1 reads MNHEY; CDR2 reads SMNVEV (reference sequence).

The V call is TRBV18, the J call TRBJ1-2; D is perhaps TRBD1 (5 bases). V was clipped by 6 bases and J by 3 bases, with 14 bases between them. The CDR3 has 14 residues. The V gene's germline CDR1 is KGHSH and CDR2 LQKENI. The CDR3 region has the DNA TGTGCCAGCTCCGCGACAGCTAGGGACTATGGCTACACCTTC. This gives the protein CASSATARDYGYTF.

The gene calls are TRBV10-3 and TRBJ2-7; TRBD2 matches 10 bases. Germline trimming cut 3 bases from V and 3 bases from J; bases unmatched to any gene: 17. This CDR3 spans 19 amino acids. The germline V gene encodes CDR1 ENHRY and CDR2 SYGVKD. DNA of the CDR3: TGTGCCATCAGTGATCGAGCGGGGGGGCGACTTGTACCTCTCTACGAGCAGTACTTC. Translation: CAISDRAGGRLVPLYEQYF.

This clone has just one count. The chain links TRBV2 to TRBJ2-5; D not certain. The V end was cut by 6 bases, the J end by 2 bases, with 7 bases between. The CDR3 sequence is 12 residues long. Germline values: CDR1 SNHLY, CDR2 FYNNEI. CDR3 sequence reads: CASREQQETQYF. The CDR3 DNA reads TGTGCCAGCAGGGAGCAGCAAGAGACCCAGTACTTC.

V is TRBV6-5 and J is TRBJ1-5, with 9 positions matching TRBD1. The germline V gene encodes CDR1 MNHEY and CDR2 SVGAGI. V gave up 6 bases and J gave up 7 bases; unmatched junction bases: 7. The CDR3 is 14 amino acids. DNA of the CDR3: TGTGCCAGCAGGATACAGGGGGCAGAGCAGCCCCAGCATTTT. Residues: CASRIQGAEQPQHF.